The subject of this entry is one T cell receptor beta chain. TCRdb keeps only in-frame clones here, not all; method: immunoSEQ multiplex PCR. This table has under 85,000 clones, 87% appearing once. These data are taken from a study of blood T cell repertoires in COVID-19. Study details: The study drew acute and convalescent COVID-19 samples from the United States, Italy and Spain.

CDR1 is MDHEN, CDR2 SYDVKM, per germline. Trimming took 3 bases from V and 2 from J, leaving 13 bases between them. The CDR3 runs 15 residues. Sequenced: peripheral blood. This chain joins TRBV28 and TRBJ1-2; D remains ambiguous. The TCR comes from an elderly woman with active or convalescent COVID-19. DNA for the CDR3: TGTGCCAGCAGTTTTCATTACCGGGAGAACTATGGCTACACCTTC. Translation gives CASSFHYRENYGYTF.